This entry concerns a single TCR beta chain. The sample originates from a study of blood T cell repertoires in COVID-19. Germline V lookup: CDR1 SGDLS, CDR2 YYNGEE. This CDR3 spans 16 amino acids. V trimming: 1 base; J trimming: 0 bases; junction bases outside the gene matches: 4. Measured with immunoSEQ multiplex PCR; TCRdb has only the in-frame clones, and not every one. Of 150,000 to 200,000 clones listed, roughly 80% are singletons. The sequenced sample consisted of peripheral blood. The chain recombines TRBV9 with TRBJ2-3; 8 bases align to TRBD2. This TCR derives from a man between 65 and 80 years old with acute or convalescent COVID-19. The CDR3 DNA follows: TGTGCCAGCAGCGTAATTAGCGGGGCGAGCACAGATACGCAGTATTTT. Translation gives CASSVISGASTDTQYF.